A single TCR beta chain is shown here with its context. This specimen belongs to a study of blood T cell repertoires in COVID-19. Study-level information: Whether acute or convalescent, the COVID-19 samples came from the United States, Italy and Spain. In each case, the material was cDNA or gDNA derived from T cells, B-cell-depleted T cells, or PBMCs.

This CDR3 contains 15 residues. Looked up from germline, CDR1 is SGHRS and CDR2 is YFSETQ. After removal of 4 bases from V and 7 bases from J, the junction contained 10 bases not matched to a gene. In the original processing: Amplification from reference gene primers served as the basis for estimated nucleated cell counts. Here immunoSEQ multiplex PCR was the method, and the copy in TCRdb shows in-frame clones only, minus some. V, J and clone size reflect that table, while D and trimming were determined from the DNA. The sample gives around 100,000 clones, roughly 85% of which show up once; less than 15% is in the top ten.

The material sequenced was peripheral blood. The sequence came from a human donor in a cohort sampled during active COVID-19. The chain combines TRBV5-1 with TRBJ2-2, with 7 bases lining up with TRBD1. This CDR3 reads CASSPPQGVGGELFF. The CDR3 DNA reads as TGCGCCAGCAGCCCCCCGCAGGGGGTTGGCGGGGAGCTGTTTTTT.